This T cell receptor beta chain was sequenced for a study of blood T cells in healthy people across ages. Study-level findings and limits: Naive T cell percentage showed a strong correlation with TCR beta diversity. The study could not conclusively compare naive and antigen-experienced cells, given its unsorted PBMCs.

On this clonotype itself: The antigen remains unidentified.

Collection of about 9.4 milliliters of peripheral blood was performed for each donor. Sample-barcoded 5' priming and a J-beta primer mix drove a second PCR of roughly 6 to 12 cycles. MiXCR, run by TCRdb on the 5' RACE reads, gives a single entry per CDR3 protein. The sample lists 1.5 million to 2 million distinct CDR3 sequences, about 31% occurring once. V dropped 3 bases and J dropped 10; count of bases not matched to a gene: 16. This CDR3 comprises 16 residues. Germline V gene sequence: CDR1 SGDLS, CDR2 YYNGEE. Material for sequencing was blood. The sequence came from a woman younger than 45 in good health. This chain joins TRBV9 and TRBJ2-3; the match to TRBD2 covers 8 bases. CDR3 sequence reads: CASSAAGLPAGGAQYF. CDR3 nucleotides: TGTGCCAGCAGCGCTGCGGGACTCCCAGCCGGGGGGGCGCAGTATTTT.